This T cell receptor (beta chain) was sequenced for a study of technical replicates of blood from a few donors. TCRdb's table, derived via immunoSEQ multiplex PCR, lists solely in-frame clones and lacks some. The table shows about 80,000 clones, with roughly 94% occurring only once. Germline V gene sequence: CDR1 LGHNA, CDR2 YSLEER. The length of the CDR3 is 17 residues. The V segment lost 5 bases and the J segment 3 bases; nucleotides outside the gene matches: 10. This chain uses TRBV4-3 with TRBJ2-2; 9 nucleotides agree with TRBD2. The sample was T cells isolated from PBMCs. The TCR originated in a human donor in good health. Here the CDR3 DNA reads TGCGCCAGCAGCGTAATTAGCGGGAGTGGGTACACCGGGGAGCTGTTTTTT. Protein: CASSVISGSGYTGELFF.